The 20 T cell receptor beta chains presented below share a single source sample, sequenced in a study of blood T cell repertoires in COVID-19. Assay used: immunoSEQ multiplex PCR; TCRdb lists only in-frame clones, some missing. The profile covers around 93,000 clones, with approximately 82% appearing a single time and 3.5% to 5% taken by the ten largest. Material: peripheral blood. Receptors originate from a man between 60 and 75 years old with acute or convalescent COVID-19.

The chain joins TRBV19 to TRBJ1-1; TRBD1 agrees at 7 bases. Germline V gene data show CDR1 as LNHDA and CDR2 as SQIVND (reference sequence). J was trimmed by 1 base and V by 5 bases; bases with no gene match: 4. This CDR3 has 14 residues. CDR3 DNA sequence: TGTGCCAGTAGTCCGGGACAGTCGAACACTGAAGCTTTCTTT. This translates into CASSPGQSNTEAFF.

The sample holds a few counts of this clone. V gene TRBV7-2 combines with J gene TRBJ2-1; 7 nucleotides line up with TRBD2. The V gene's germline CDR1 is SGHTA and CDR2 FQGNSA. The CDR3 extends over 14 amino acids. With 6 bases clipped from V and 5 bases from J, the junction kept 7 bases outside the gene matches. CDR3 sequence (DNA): TGTGCCAGCAGACCGGGCGGGAGTCACAATGAGCAGTTCTTC. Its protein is CASRPGGSHNEQFF.

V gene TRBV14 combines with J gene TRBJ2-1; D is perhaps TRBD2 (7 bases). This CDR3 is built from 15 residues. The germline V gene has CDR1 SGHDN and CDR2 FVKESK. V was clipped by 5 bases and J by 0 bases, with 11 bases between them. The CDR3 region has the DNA TGTGCCAGCAGCGGACTAGGGGGCTCCTACAATGAGCAGTTCTTC. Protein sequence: CASSGLGGSYNEQFF.

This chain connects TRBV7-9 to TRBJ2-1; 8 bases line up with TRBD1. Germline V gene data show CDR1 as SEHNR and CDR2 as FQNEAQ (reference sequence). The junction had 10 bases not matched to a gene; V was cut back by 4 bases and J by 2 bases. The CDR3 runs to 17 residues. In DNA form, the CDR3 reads TGTGCCAGCAGCTCTCCAGTAGGACAGGGAACCTACAATGAGCAGTTCTTC. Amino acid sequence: CASSSPVGQGTYNEQFF.

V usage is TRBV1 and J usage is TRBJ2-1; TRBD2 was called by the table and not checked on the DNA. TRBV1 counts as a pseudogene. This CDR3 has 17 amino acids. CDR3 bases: TGCACCAGCAGCCCAGGCCTGGCGGGAGGACCATACAATGAGCAGTTCTTC. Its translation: CTSSPGLAGGPYNEQFF.

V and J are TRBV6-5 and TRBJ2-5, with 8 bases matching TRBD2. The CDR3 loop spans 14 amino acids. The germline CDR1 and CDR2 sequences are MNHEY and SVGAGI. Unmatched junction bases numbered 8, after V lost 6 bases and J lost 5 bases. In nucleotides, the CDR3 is TGTGCCAGCAGGCCCGGGGGGGCCGGCGAGACCCAGTACTTC. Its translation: CASRPGGAGETQYF.

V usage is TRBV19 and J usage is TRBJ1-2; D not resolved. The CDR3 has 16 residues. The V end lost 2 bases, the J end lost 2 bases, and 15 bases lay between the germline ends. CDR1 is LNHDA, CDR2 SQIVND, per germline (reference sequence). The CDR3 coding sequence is TGTGCCAGTAGTATAACATCGACGGAGTTGAACTATGGCTACACCTTC. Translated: CASSITSTELNYGYTF. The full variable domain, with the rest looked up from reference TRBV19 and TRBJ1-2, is DGGITQSPKYLFRKEGQNVTLSCEQNLNHDAMYWYRQDPGQGLRLIYYSQIVNDFQKGDIAEGYSVSREKKESFPLTVTSAQKNPTAFYLCASSITSTELNYGYTFGSGTRLTVV.

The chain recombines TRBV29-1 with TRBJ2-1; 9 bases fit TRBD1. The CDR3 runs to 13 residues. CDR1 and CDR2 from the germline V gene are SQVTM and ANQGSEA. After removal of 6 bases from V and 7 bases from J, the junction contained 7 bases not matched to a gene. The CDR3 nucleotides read TGCAGCGTAATCCGGGACAGGGTAAATGAGCAGTTCTTC. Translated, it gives CSVIRDRVNEQFF.

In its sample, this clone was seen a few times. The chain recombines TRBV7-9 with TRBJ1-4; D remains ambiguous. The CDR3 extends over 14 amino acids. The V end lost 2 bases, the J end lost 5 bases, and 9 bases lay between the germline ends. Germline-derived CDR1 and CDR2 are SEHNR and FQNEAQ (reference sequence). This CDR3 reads CASSLNRGNEKLFF. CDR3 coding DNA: TGTGCCAGCAGCTTAAATCGGGGAAATGAAAAACTGTTTTTT.

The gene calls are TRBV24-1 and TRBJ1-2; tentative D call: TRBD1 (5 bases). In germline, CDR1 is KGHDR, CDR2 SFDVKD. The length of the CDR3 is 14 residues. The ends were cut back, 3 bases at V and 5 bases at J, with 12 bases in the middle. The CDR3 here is CATSDSSQGYGYTF. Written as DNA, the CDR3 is TGTGCCACCAGTGATAGTTCTCAGGGTTATGGCTACACCTTC.

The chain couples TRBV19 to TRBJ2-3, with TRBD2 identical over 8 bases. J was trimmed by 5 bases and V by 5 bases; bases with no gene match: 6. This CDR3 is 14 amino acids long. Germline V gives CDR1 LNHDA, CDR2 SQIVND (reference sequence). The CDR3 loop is CASSSAGVGDTQYF. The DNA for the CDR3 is TGTGCCAGTAGTTCAGCGGGAGTAGGAGATACGCAGTATTTT.

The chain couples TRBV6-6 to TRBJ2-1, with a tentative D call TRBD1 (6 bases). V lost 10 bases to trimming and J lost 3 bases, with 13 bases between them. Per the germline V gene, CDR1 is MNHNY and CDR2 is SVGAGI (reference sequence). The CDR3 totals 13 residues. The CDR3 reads CATTGTNYNEQFF. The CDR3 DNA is TGTGCCACTACCGGGACAAACTACAATGAGCAGTTCTTC.

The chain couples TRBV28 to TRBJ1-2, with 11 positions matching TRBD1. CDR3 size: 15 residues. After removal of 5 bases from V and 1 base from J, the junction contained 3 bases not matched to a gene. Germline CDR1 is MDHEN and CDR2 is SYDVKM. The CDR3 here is CASSHGTGGNYGYTF. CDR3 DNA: TGTGCCAGCAGTCACGGGACAGGGGGTAACTATGGCTACACCTTC.

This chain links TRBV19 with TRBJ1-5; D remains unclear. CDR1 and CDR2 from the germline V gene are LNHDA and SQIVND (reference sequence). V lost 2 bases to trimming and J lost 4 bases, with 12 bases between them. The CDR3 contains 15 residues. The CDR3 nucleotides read TGTGCCAGTAGTATACGGGGAATAGGGAATCAGCCCCAGCATTTT. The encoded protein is CASSIRGIGNQPQHF.

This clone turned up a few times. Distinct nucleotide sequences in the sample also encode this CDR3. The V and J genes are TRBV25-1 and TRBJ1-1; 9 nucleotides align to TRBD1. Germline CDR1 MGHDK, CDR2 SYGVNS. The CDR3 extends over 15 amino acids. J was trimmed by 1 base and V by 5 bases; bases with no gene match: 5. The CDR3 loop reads CASSPTGQGNTEAFF. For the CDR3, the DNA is TGTGCCAGCAGTCCGACGGGACAGGGGAACACTGAAGCTTTCTTT.

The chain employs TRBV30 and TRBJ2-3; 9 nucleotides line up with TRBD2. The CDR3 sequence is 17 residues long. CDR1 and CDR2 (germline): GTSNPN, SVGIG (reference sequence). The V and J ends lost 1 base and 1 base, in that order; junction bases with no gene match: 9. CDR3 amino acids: CAWSGPSGIGGTDTQYF. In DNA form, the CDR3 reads TGTGCCTGGAGTGGGCCTAGCGGGATTGGGGGCACAGATACGCAGTATTTT.

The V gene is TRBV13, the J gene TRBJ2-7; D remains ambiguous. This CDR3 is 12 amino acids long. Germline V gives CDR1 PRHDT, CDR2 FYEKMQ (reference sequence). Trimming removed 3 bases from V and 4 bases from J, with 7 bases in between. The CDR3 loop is CASSFFTYEQYF. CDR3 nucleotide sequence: TGTGCCAGCAGCTTCTTCACTTACGAGCAGTACTTC.

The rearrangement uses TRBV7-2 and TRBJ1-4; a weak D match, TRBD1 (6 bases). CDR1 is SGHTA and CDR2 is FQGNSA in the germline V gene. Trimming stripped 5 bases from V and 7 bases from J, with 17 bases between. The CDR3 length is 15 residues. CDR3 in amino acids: CASSASGGQGEKLFF. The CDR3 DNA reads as TGTGCCAGCAGCGCCTCCGGGGGGCAGGGTGAAAAACTGTTTTTT.

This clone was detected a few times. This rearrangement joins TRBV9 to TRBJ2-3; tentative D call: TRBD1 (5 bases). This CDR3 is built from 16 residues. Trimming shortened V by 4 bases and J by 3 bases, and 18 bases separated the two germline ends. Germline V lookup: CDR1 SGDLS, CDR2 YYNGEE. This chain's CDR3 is CASSLTLDTRTDTQYF. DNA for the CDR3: TGTGCCAGCAGCCTCACGCTGGACACCCGAACAGATACGCAGTATTTT.

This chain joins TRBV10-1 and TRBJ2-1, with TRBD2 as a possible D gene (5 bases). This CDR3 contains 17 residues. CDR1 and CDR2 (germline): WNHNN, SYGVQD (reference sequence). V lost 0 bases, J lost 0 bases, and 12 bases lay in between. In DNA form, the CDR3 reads TGCGCCAGCAGTGAGTCGAGACGGGGAATCTCCTACAATGAGCAGTTCTTC. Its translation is CASSESRRGISYNEQFF.